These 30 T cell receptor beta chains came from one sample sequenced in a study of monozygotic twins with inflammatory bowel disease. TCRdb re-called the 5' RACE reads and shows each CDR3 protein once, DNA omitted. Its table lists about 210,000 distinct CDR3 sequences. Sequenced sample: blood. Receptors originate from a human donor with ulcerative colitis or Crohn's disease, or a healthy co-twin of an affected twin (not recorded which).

The CDR3 loop is CASSIDRGGEKLFF. This chain uses TRBV5-1 with TRBJ1-4; TCRdb indicates TRBD1, and absent DNA this call remains unverified. Germline V gene sequence: CDR1 SGHRS, CDR2 YFSETQ. This CDR3 comprises 14 residues. The entire variable domain, with the rest obtained from reference TRBV5-1 and TRBJ1-4, is as follows: KAGVTQTPRYLIKTRGQQVTLSCSPISGHRSVSWYQQTPGQGLQFLFEYFSETQRNKGNFPGRFSGRQFSNSRSEMNVSTLELGDSALYLCASSIDRGGEKLFFGSGTQLSVL.

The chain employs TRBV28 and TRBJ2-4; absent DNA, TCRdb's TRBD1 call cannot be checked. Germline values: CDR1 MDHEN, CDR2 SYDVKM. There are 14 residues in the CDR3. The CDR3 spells CASSSGQTKNIQYF.

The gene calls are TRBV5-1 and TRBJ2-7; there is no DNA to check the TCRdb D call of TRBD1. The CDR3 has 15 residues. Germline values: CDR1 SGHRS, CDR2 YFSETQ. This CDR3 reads CASSLSAGAMYEQYF.

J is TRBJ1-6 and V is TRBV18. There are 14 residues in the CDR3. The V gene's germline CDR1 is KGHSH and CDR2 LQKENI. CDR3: CASSELGPPFPLHF. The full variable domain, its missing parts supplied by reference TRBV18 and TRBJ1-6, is NAGVMQNPRHLVRRRGQEARLRCSPMKGHSHVYWYRQLPEEGLKFMVYLQKENIIDESGMPKERFSAEFPKEGPSILRIQQVVRGDSAAYFCASSELGPPFPLHFGNGTRLTVT.

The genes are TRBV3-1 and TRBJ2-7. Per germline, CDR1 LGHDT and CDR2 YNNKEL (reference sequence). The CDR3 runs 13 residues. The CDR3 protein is CASSHLDSYEQYF.

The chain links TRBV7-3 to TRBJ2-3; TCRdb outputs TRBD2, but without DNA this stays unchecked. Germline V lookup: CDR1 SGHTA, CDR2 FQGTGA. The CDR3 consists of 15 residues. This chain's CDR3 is CASSRDYSSTDTQYF.

CDR3 sequence reads: CASSPGTGLETEAFF. The chain uses TRBV7-3 and TRBJ1-1; the TCRdb call, TRBD1, lacks DNA for checking. The germline V gene encodes CDR1 SGHTA and CDR2 FQGTGA. This CDR3 has 15 residues.

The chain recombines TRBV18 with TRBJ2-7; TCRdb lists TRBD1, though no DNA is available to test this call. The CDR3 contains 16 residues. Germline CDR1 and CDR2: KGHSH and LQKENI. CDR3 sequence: CASSPEQGLTSYEQYF. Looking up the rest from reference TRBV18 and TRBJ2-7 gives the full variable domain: NAGVMQNPRHLVRRRGQEARLRCSPMKGHSHVYWYRQLPEEGLKFMVYLQKENIIDESGMPKERFSAEFPKEGPSILRIQQVVRGDSAAYFCASSPEQGLTSYEQYFGPGTRLTVT.

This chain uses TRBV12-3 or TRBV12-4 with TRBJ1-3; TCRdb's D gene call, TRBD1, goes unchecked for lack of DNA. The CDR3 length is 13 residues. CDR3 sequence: CASSSGQENTIYF.

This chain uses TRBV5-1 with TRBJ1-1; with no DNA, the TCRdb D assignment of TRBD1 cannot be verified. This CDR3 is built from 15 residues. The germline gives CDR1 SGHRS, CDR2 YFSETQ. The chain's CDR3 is CASSTGGSKNTEAFF.

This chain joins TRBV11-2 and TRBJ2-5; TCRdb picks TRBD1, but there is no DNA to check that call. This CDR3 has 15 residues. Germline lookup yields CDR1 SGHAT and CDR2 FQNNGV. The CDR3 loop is CASSRREGGMETQYF.

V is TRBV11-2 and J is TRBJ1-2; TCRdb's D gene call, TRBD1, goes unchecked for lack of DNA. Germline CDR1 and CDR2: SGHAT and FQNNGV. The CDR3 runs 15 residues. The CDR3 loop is CASSHFYSGSYGYTF.

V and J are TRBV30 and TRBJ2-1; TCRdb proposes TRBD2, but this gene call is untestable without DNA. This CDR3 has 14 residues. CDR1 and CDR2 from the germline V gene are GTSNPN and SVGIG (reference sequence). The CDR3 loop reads CAWSDLGLYNEQFF.

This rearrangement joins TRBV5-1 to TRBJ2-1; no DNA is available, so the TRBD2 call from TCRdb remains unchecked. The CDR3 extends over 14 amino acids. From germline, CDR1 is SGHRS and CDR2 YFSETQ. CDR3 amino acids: CASTSGRAAHEQFF.

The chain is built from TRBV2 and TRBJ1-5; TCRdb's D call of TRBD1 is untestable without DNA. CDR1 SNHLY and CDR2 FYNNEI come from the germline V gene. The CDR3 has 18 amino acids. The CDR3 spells CASSDLDRRLKFISPQHF.

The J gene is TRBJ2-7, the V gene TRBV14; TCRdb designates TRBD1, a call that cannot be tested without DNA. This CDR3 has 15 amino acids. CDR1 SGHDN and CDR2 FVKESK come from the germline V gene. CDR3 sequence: CASSHFPGQGYEQYF.

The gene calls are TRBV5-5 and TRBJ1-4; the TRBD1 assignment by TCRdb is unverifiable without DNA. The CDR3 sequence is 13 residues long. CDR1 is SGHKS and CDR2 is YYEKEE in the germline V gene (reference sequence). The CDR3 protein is CASSTQGLEKLFF.

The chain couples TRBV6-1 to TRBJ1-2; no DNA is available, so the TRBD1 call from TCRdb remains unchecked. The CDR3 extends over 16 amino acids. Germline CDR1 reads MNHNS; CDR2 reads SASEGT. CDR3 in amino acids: CASSPKGTGGVYGYTF.

This CDR3 is CASVIGNTEAFF. The V call is TRBV2, the J call TRBJ1-1. This CDR3 spans 12 amino acids. Germline lookup yields CDR1 SNHLY and CDR2 FYNNEI.

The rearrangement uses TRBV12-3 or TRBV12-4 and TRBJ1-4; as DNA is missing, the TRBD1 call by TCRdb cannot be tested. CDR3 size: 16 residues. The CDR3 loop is CASTPERRQAPEKLFF.

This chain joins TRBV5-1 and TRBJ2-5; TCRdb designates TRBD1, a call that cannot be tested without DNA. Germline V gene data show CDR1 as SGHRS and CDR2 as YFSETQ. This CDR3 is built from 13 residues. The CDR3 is CASSRGAQETQYF. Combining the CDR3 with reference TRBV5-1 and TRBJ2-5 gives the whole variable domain KAGVTQTPRYLIKTRGQQVTLSCSPISGHRSVSWYQQTPGQGLQFLFEYFSETQRNKGNFPGRFSGRQFSNSRSEMNVSTLELGDSALYLCASSRGAQETQYFGPGTRLLVL.

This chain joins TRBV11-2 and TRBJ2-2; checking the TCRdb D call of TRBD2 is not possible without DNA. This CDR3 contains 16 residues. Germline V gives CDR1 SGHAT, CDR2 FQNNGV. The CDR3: CASSPRAGGRTGELFF.

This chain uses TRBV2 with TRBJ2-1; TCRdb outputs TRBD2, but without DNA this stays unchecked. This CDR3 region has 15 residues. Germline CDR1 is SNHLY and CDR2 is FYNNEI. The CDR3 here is CASSDTSGRPNEQFF.

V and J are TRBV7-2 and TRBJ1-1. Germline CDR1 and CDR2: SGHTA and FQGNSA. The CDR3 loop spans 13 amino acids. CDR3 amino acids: CASSLRAANEAFF. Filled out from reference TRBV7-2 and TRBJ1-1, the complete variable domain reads GAGVSQSPSNKVTEKGKDVELRCDPISGHTALYWYRQSLGQGLEFLIYFQGNSAPDKSGLPSDRFSAERTGGSVSTLTIQRTQQEDSAVYLCASSLRAANEAFFGQGTRLTVV.

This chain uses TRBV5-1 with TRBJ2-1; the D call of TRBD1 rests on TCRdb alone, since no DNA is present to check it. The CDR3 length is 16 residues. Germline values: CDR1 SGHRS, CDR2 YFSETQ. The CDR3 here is CASSARDRESGGEQFF.

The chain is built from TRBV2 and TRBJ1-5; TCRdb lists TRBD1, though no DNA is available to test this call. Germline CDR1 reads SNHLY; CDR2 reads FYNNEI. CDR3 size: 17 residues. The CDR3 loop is CASSEALRGGGNQPQHF.

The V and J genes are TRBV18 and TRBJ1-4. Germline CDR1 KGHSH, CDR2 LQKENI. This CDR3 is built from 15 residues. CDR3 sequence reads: CASFLQEGLNEKLFF.

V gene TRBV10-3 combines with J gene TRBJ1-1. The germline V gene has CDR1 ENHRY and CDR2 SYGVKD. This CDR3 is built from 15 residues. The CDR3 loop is CAASSYYSGDTEAFF.

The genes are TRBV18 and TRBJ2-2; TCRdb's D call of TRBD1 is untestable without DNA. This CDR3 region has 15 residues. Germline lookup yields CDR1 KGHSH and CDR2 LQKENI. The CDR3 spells CASSPGGSDTGELFF.

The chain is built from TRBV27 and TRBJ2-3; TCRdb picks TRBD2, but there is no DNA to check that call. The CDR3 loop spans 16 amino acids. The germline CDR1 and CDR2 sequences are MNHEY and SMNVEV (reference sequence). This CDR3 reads CASSSLSSGSTDTQYF.